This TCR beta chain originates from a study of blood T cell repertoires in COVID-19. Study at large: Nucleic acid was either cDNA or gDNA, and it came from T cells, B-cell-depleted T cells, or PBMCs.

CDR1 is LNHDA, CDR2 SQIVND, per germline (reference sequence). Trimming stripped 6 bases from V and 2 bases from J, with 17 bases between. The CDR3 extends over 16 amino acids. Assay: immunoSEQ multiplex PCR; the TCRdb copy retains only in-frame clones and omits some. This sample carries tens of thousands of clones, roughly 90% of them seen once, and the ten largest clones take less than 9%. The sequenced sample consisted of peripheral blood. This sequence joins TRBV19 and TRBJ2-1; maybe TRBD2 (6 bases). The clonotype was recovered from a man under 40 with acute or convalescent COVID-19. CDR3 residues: CASSNPTSGAYNEQFF. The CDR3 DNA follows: TGTGCCAGTAGCAACCCGACTAGTGGGGCCTACAATGAGCAGTTCTTC.